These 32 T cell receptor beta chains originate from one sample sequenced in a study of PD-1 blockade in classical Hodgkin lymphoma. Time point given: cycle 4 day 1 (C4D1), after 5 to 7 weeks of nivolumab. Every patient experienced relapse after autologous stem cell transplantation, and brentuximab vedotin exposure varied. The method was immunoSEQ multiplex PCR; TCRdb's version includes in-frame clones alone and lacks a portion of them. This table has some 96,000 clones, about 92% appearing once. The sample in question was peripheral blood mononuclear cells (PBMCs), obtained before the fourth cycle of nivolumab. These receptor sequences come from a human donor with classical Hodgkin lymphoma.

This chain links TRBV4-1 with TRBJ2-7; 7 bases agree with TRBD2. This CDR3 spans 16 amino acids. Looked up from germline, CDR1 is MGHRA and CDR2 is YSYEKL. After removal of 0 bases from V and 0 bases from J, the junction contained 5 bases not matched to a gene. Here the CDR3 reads CASSQEEAGASYEQYF. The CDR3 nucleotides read TGCGCCAGCAGCCAAGAAGAGGCGGGAGCCTCCTACGAGCAGTACTTC.

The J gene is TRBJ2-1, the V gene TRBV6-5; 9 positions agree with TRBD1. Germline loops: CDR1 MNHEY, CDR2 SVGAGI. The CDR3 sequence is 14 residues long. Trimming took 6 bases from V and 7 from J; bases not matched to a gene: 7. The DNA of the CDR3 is TGTGCCAGCAGCATCGGGACAGGGCGGAATGAGCAGTTCTTC. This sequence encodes CASSIGTGRNEQFF.

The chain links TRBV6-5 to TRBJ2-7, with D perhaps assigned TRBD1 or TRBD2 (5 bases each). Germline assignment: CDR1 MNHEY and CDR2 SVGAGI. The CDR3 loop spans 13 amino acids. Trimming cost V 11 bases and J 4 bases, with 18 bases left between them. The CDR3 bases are TGTGCCTCCCGGGGCCCAGGCAGATACGAGCAGTACTTC. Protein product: CASRGPGRYEQYF.

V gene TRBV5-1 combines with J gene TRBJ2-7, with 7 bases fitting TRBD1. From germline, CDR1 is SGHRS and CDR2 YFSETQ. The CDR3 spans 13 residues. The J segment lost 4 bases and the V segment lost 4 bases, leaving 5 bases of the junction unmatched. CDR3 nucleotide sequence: TGCGCCAGCAGCCGGGGACAGCCGTACGAGCAGTACTTC. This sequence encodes CASSRGQPYEQYF.

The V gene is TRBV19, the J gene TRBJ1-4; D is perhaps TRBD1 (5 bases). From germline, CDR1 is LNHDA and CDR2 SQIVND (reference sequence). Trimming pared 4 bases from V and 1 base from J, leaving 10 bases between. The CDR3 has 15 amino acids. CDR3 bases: TGTGCCAGTAGTACCCAGGGCAGAACTAATGAAAAACTGTTTTTT. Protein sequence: CASSTQGRTNEKLFF.

In DNA form, the CDR3 reads TGTGCCAGCAGCCCTATCACATCCGGGAACTATGGCTACACCTTC. It encodes CASSPITSGNYGYTF. J is TRBJ1-2 and V is TRBV2, with unresolved D. Germline V gene sequence: CDR1 SNHLY, CDR2 FYNNEI. The CDR3 contains 15 residues. V was clipped by 6 bases and J by 2 bases, with 16 bases between them. Complete variable domain (other parts from reference TRBV2 and TRBJ1-2): EPEVTQTPSHQVTQMGQEVILRCVPISNHLYFYWYRQILGQKVEFLVSFYNNEISEKSEIFDDQFSVERPDGSNFTLKIRSTKLEDSAMYFCASSPITSGNYGYTFGSGTRLTVV.

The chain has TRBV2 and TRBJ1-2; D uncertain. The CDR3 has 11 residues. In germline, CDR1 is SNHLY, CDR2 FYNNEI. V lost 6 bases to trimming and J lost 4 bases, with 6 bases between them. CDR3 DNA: TGTGCCAGCAGCTTCCCCTATGGCTACACCTTC. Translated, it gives CASSFPYGYTF.

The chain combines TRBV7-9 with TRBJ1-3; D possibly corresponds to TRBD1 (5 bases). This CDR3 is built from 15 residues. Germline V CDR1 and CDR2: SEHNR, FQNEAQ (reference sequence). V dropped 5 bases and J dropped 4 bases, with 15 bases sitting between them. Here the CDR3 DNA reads TGTGCCAGCAGCAAGTATCCGGGGCCCGGAAACACCATATATTTT. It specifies CASSKYPGPGNTIYF.

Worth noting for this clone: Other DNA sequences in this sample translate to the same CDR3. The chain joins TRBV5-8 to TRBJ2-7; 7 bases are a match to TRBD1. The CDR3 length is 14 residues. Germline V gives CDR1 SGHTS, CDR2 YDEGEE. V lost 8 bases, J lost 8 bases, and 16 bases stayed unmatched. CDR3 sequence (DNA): TGTGCCAGTAGCCCGAACCGACAGGGTAGTAAGCAGTACTTC. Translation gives CASSPNRQGSKQYF.

The chain's CDR3 is CASSQIQEFTGELFF. The CDR3 coding sequence is TGTGCCAGCAGCCAAATACAGGAATTCACCGGGGAGCTGTTTTTT. The gene calls are TRBV4-2 and TRBJ2-2; maybe TRBD1 (5 bases). The V end was cut by 2 bases, the J end by 4 bases, with 11 bases between. Per the germline V gene, CDR1 is LGHNA and CDR2 is YNFKEQ. The CDR3 has 15 residues.

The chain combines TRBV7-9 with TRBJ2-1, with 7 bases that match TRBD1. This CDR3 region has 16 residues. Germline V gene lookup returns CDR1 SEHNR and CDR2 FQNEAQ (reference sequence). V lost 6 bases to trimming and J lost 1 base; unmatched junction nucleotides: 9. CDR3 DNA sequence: TGTGCCAGCAGTCCACAGACAGGGAAGTCCTACAATGAGCAGTTCTTC. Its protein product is CASSPQTGKSYNEQFF.

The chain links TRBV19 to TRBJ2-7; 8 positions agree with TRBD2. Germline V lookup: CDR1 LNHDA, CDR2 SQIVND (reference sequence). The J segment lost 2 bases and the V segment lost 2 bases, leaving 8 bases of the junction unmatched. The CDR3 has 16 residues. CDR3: CASSILAGGNPYEQYF. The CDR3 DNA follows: TGTGCCAGTAGTATATTGGCGGGAGGAAACCCCTACGAGCAGTACTTC.

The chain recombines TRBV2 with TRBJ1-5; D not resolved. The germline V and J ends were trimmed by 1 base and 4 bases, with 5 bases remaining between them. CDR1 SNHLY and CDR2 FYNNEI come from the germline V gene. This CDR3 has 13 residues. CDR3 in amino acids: CASSEGPNQPQHF. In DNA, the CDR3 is TGTGCCAGCAGTGAAGGCCCTAATCAGCCCCAGCATTTT.

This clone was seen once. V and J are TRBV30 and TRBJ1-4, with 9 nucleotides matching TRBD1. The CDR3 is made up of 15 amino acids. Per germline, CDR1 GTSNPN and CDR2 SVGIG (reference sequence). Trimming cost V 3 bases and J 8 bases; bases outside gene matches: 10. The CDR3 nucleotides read TGTGCCTGGAGCGCCACCGGGACAGGGCACGAAAAACTGTTTTTT. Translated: CAWSATGTGHEKLFF.

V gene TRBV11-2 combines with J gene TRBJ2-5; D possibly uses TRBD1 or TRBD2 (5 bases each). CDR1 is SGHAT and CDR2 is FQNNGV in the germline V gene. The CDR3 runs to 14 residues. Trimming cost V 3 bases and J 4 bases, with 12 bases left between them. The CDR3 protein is CASSLMRGLETQYF. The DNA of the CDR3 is TGTGCCAGCAGCTTGATGAGGGGTCTAGAGACCCAGTACTTC. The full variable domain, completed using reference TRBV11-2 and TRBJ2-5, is EAGVAQSPRYKIIEKRQSVAFWCNPISGHATLYWYQQILGQGPKLLIQFQNNGVVDDSQLPKDRFSAERLKGVDSTLKIQPAKLEDSAVYLCASSLMRGLETQYFGPGTRLLVL.

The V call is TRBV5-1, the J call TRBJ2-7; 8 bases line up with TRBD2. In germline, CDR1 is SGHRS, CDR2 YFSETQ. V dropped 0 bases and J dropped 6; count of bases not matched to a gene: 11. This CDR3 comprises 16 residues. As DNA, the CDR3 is TGCGCCAGCAGCTTGGACCCTAGCGGGTTATCAGGCGAGCAGTACTTC. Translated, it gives CASSLDPSGLSGEQYF.

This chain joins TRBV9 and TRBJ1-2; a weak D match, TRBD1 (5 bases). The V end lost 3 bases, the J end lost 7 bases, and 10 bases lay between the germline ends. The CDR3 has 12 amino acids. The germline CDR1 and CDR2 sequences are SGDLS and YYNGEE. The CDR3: CASSARVGGYTF. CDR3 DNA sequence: TGTGCCAGCAGCGCCAGGGTGGGTGGCTACACCTTC.

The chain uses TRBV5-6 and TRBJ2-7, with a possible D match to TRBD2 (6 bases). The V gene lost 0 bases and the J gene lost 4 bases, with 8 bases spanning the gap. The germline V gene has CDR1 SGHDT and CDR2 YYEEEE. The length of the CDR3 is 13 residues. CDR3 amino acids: CASSLVGRYEQYF. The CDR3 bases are TGTGCCAGCAGCTTGGTAGGGAGGTACGAGCAGTACTTC.

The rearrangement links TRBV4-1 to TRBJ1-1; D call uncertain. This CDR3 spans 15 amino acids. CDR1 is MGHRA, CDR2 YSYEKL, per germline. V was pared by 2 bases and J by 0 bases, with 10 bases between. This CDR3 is CASSQRFPLNTEAFF. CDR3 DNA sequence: TGCGCCAGCAGCCAACGGTTCCCACTGAACACTGAAGCTTTCTTT.

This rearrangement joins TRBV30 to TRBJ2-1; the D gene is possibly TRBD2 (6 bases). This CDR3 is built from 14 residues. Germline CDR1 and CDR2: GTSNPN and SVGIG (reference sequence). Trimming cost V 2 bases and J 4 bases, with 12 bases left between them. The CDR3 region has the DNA TGTGCCTGGAGTCGAATAGCGGATTACAATGAGCAGTTCTTC. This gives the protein CAWSRIADYNEQFF. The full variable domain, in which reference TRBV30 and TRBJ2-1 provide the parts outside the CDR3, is SQTIHQWPATLVQPVGSPLSLECTVEGTSNPNLYWYRQAAGRGLQLLFYSVGIGQISSEVPQNLSASRPQDRQFILSSKKLLLSDSGFYLCAWSRIADYNEQFFGPGTRLTVL.

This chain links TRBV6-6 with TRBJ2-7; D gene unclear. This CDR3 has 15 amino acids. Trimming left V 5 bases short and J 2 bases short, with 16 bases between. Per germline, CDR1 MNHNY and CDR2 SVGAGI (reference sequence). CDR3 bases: TGTGCCAGCAGTCAATACCCGGGCAGGACCTACGAGCAGTACTTC. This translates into CASSQYPGRTYEQYF.

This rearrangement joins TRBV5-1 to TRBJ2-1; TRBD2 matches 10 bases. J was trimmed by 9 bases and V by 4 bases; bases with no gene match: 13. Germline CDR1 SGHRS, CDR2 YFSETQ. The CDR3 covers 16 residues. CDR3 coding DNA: TGCGCCAGCAGCCCACCTACTAGCGGGATTGGGAGTGAGCAGTTCTTC. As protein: CASSPPTSGIGSEQFF.

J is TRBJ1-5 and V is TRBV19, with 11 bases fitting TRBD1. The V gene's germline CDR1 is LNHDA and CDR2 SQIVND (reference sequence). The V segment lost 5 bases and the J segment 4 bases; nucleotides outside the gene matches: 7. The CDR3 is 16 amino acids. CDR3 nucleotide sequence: TGTGCCAGTAGTCCCGGGACAGGGGGGCCGAATCAGCCCCAGCATTTT. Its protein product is CASSPGTGGPNQPQHF.

The CDR3 spells CSVDFGLAGRQETQYF. The DNA of the CDR3 is TGCAGCGTTGACTTTGGGCTAGCGGGGAGACAAGAGACCCAGTACTTC. The chain links TRBV29-1 to TRBJ2-5; TRBD2 aligns across 9 bases. Germline V gene data show CDR1 as SQVTM and CDR2 as ANQGSEA. Germline trimming cut 3 bases from V and 2 bases from J; bases unmatched to any gene: 10. The CDR3 extends over 16 amino acids.

Here the CDR3 DNA reads TGTGCCATTGGACAGATTGACCGGACCGGGGAGCTGTTTTTT. Translating it yields CAIGQIDRTGELFF. V gene TRBV10-3 combines with J gene TRBJ2-2, with D perhaps matching TRBD1 (6 bases). CDR3 length: 14 residues. The germline V gene has CDR1 ENHRY and CDR2 SYGVKD. The V end lost 9 bases, the J end lost 5 bases, and 16 bases lay between the germline ends.

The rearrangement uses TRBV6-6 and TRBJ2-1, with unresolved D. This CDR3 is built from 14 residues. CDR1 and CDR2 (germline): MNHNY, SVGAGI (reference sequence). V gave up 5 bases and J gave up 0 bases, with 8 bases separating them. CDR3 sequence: CASSPLSSYNEQFF. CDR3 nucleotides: TGTGCCAGCAGTCCTTTGAGCTCCTACAATGAGCAGTTCTTC.

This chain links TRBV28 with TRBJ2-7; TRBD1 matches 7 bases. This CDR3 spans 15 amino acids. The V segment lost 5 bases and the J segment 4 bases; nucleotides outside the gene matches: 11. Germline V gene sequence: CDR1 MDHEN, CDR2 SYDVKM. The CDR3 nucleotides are TGTGCCAGCAGTACACCGGGGACAGTACCTTACGAGCAGTACTTC. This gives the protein CASSTPGTVPYEQYF.

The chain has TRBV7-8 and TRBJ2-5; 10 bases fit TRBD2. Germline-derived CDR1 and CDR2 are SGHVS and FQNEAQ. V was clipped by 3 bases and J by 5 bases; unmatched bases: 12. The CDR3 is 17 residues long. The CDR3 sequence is CASSLWPLAGVGETQYF. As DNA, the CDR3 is TGTGCCAGCAGCTTGTGGCCTCTAGCGGGAGTAGGGGAGACCCAGTACTTC.

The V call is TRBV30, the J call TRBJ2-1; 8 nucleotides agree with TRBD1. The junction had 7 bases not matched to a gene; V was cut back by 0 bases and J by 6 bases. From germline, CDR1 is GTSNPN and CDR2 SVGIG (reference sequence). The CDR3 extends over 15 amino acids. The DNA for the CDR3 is TGTGCCTGGAGTGTTAGACAGGGGCCGGGCAATGAGCAGTTCTTC. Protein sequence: CAWSVRQGPGNEQFF. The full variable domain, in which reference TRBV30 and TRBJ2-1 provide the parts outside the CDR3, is SQTIHQWPATLVQPVGSPLSLECTVEGTSNPNLYWYRQAAGRGLQLLFYSVGIGQISSEVPQNLSASRPQDRQFILSSKKLLLSDSGFYLCAWSVRQGPGNEQFFGPGTRLTVL.

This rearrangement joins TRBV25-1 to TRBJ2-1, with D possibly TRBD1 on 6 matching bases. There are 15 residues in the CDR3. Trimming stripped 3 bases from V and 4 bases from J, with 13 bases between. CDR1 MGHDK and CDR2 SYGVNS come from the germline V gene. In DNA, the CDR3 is TGTGCCAGCAGTGATTACAGGGAAATGTACAATGAGCAGTTCTTC. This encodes CASSDYREMYNEQFF. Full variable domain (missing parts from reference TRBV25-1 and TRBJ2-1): EADIYQTPRYLVIGTGKKITLECSQTMGHDKMYWYQQDPGMELHLIHYSYGVNSTEKGDLSSESTVSRIRTEHFPLTLESARPSHTSQYLCASSDYREMYNEQFFGPGTRLTVL.

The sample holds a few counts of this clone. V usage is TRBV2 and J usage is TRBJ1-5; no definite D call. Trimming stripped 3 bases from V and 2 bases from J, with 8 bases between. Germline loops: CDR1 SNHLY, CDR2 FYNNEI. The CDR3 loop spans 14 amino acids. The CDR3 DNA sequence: TGTGCCAGCAGTGATTCCAGGCGCAATCAGCCCCAGCATTTT. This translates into CASSDSRRNQPQHF.

The CDR3 sequence is CATVVEGHLTDTQYF. The CDR3 nucleotides read TGTGCCACCGTCGTAGAGGGGCATCTTACAGATACGCAGTATTTT. The chain has TRBV15 and TRBJ2-3, with D perhaps TRBD1 or TRBD2 (5 bases each). Germline CDR1 is LNHNV and CDR2 is YYDKDF (reference sequence). Trimming removed 8 bases from V and 3 bases from J, with 18 bases in between. This CDR3 region has 15 residues.